Following are 28 T cell receptor beta chains from one sample sequenced in a study of technical replicates of blood from a few donors. Measured with immunoSEQ multiplex PCR; TCRdb has only the in-frame clones, and not every one. Of 75,000 or so clones in the sample, 85% to 95% were seen once. The specimen sequenced was T cells isolated from PBMCs. The source of these receptors is a human donor in good health.

The V gene is TRBV5-1, the J gene TRBJ2-3; 8 bases are shared with TRBD2. The CDR3 sequence is 14 residues long. CDR1 and CDR2 from the germline V gene are SGHRS and YFSETQ. V lost 2 bases, J lost 6 bases, and 5 bases stayed unmatched. The CDR3 spells CASSFTGGTDTQYF. CDR3 bases: TGCGCCAGCAGCTTTACGGGGGGGACGGATACGCAGTATTTT.

This chain joins TRBV5-4 and TRBJ2-2; D perhaps matches TRBD1 (6 bases). The CDR3 spans 14 residues. With 3 bases removed from V and 7 bases from J, the gap between germline ends came to 13 bases. CDR1 is SGHNT and CDR2 is YYREEE in the germline V gene (reference sequence). CDR3 in amino acids: CASSWGRGLGELFF. CDR3 DNA sequence: TGTGCCAGCAGCTGGGGGCGAGGGCTCGGGGAGCTGTTTTTT.

This rearrangement joins TRBV5-1 to TRBJ2-1; maybe TRBD2 (6 bases). Germline values: CDR1 SGHRS, CDR2 YFSETQ. V lost 3 bases and J 8 bases, leaving 21 bases between the germline ends. This CDR3 has 16 residues. This chain's CDR3 is CASSSSPSLAIYEQFF. The CDR3 DNA reads as TGCGCCAGCAGCTCGAGCCCCTCCCTAGCGATCTATGAGCAGTTCTTC.

This chain joins TRBV29-1 and TRBJ2-6; TRBD1 agrees at 7 bases. Unmatched junction bases numbered 3, after V lost 7 bases and J lost 0 bases. Germline CDR1 is SQVTM and CDR2 is ANQGSEA. The CDR3 runs to 14 residues. The CDR3 coding sequence is TGCAGCGCCCCAGGGGGCTCTGGGGCCAACGTCCTGACTTTC. Translating gives CSAPGGSGANVLTF.

J is TRBJ2-1 and V is TRBV4-1; 8 nucleotides agree with TRBD2. Germline V gives CDR1 MGHRA, CDR2 YSYEKL. V gave up 0 bases and J gave up 5 bases; unmatched junction bases: 9. This CDR3 is built from 17 residues. In DNA, the CDR3 is TGCGCCAGCAGCCAAGACCCCCCAGCGGGGGAGAACAATGAGCAGTTCTTC. Translated: CASSQDPPAGENNEQFF.

The chain employs TRBV27 and TRBJ2-1, with 7 nucleotides matching TRBD1. Germline loops: CDR1 MNHEY, CDR2 SMNVEV (reference sequence). J gave up 5 bases and V 5 bases, and 9 bases lay outside the gene matches. The CDR3 has 15 amino acids. The CDR3 sequence is CASSQDRENNNEQFF. The CDR3 nucleotides are TGTGCCAGCAGTCAAGACAGGGAAAATAACAATGAGCAGTTCTTC.

The chain is built from TRBV5-1 and TRBJ2-1; the match to TRBD2 covers 9 bases. Germline assignment: CDR1 SGHRS and CDR2 YFSETQ. The ends lost 4 bases at V and 2 bases at J; junction bases unmatched: 4. The CDR3 is made up of 15 amino acids. For the CDR3, the DNA is TGCGCCAGCAGCCCTAGCGGGGTAACCTACAATGAGCAGTTCTTC. This codes for CASSPSGVTYNEQFF.

V and J are TRBV6-1 and TRBJ2-1, with 8 nucleotides matching TRBD2. Germline lookup yields CDR1 MNHNS and CDR2 SASEGT. The V gene end was trimmed by 0 bases and the J gene end by 0 bases; junction bases not matched to a gene: 7. This CDR3 has 18 residues. The CDR3 nucleotides read TGTGCCAGCAGTGAAGCACCTTTCCTAGCGGGCTCCTACAATGAGCAGTTCTTC. Protein: CASSEAPFLAGSYNEQFF.

This clone showed up just once. V usage is TRBV6-5 and J usage is TRBJ2-7; 8 nucleotides match TRBD1. Germline values: CDR1 MNHEY, CDR2 SVGAGI. CDR3 length: 15 amino acids. V shed 4 bases and J 0 bases; nucleotides not matched to a gene: 5. CDR3 region: CASSSDRDGSYEQYF. Here the CDR3 DNA reads TGTGCCAGCAGTTCGGACAGGGACGGCTCCTACGAGCAGTACTTC.

J is TRBJ2-1 and V is TRBV11-3; TRBD1 is a possible D gene (7 bases). V was shortened by 0 bases and J by 8 bases, with 20 bases between the two germline ends. Per the germline V gene, CDR1 is SGHNT and CDR2 is YENEEA. The CDR3 is made up of 17 amino acids. The CDR3 sequence: CASSLDQGVRRDDEQFF. The CDR3 nucleotides read TGTGCCAGCAGCTTAGACCAGGGGGTAAGGAGGGACGATGAGCAGTTCTTC. Full variable domain (remainder filled in from reference TRBV11-3 and TRBJ2-1): EAGVVQSPRYKIIEKKQPVAFWCNPISGHNTLYWYLQNLGQGPELLIRYENEEAVDDSQLPKDRFSAERLKGVDSTLKIQPAELGDSAVYLCASSLDQGVRRDDEQFFGPGTRLTVL.

The rearrangement links TRBV4-1 to TRBJ2-7; 9 bases are a match to TRBD1. This CDR3 is 11 amino acids long. The ends lost 8 bases at V and 9 bases at J; junction bases unmatched: 5. CDR1 is MGHRA and CDR2 is YSYEKL in the germline V gene. This CDR3 reads CASRTGEVQYF. CDR3 nucleotides: TGCGCCAGCCGGACAGGGGAAGTGCAGTACTTC.

This chain joins TRBV5-4 and TRBJ1-4; no reliable D call. V lost 3 bases and J 8 bases, leaving 14 bases between the germline ends. This CDR3 is 14 amino acids long. The V gene's germline CDR1 is SGHNT and CDR2 YYREEE (reference sequence). The CDR3 reads CASSSEVPGEKLFF. DNA of the CDR3: TGTGCCAGCAGCTCGGAGGTACCCGGCGAAAAACTGTTTTTT.

The chain combines TRBV5-1 with TRBJ2-3; possibly TRBD1 for D (5 bases). Trimming left V 0 bases short and J 2 bases short, with 10 bases between. The CDR3 runs 15 residues. CDR1 is SGHRS and CDR2 is YFSETQ in the germline V gene. The CDR3 loop reads CASSLEGKNTDTQYF. CDR3 coding DNA: TGCGCCAGCAGCTTGGAGGGGAAAAACACAGATACGCAGTATTTT.

The V call is TRBV5-8, the J call TRBJ1-1; D not certain. Trimming took 0 bases from V and 4 from J, leaving 10 bases between them. CDR1 and CDR2 (germline): SGHTS, YDEGEE. This CDR3 has 14 residues. The DNA of the CDR3 is TGTGCCAGCAGCTTGGATGTGGCCTCCACTGAAGCTTTCTTT. Protein: CASSLDVASTEAFF.

The chain combines TRBV18 with TRBJ2-5, with 11 positions matching TRBD2. V shed 4 bases, J shed 1 base, and the junction held 5 bases outside the gene matches. Germline CDR1 and CDR2: KGHSH and LQKENI. The CDR3 totals 16 residues. Here the CDR3 DNA reads TGTGCCAGCTCACTCAATAGCGGGAGGGGCCAAGAGACCCAGTACTTC. This codes for CASSLNSGRGQETQYF. Complete variable domain (other parts from reference TRBV18 and TRBJ2-5): NAGVMQNPRHLVRRRGQEARLRCSPMKGHSHVYWYRQLPEEGLKFMVYLQKENIIDESGMPKERFSAEFPKEGPSILRIQQVVRGDSAAYFCASSLNSGRGQETQYFGPGTRLLVL.

This chain uses TRBV5-1 with TRBJ2-5; D perhaps matches TRBD2 (5 bases). V shed 3 bases and J shed 5 bases, with 17 bases lying between them. The length of the CDR3 is 15 residues. Germline V lookup: CDR1 SGHRS, CDR2 YFSETQ. In DNA form, the CDR3 reads TGCGCCAGCAGCTCGAGGGTTCCCCGCCAGGAGACCCAGTACTTC. As protein: CASSSRVPRQETQYF. The whole variable domain, remainder taken from reference TRBV5-1 and TRBJ2-5, is KAGVTQTPRYLIKTRGQQVTLSCSPISGHRSVSWYQQTPGQGLQFLFEYFSETQRNKGNFPGRFSGRQFSNSRSEMNVSTLELGDSALYLCASSSRVPRQETQYFGPGTRLLVL.

The chain combines TRBV5-1 with TRBJ1-1; D gene ambiguous. This CDR3 contains 14 residues. Per germline, CDR1 SGHRS and CDR2 YFSETQ. Trimming removed 4 bases from V and 4 bases from J, with 14 bases in between. The CDR3, as DNA: TGCGCCAGCAGCCCCCCCGGGGTGGTCACTGAAGCTTTCTTT. Protein sequence: CASSPPGVVTEAFF.

As DNA, the CDR3 is TGTGCCAGCAGCCCTATTGCGGACCAAGAGACCCAGTACTTC. It is translated as CASSPIADQETQYF. V and J are TRBV9 and TRBJ2-5; D ambiguous. CDR3 size: 14 residues. Deletions cut 4 bases from V and 0 bases from J, with 10 bases between. CDR1 is SGDLS and CDR2 is YYNGEE in the germline V gene.

The sample holds one count of this clone. V and J are TRBV4-1 and TRBJ2-3, with D maybe TRBD1 (5 bases). Trimming took off 0 bases at V and 8 bases at J, with 21 bases between the two ends. Germline lookup yields CDR1 MGHRA and CDR2 YSYEKL. The CDR3 is 17 amino acids. CDR3 DNA: TGCGCCAGCAGCCAAGAGATTCCTGTAAGGGGCCCCGTTACGCAGTATTTT. Residues: CASSQEIPVRGPVTQYF.

CDR3 bases: TGTGCCAGCAGCGCATTAGCGGATGCCTACGAGCAGTACTTC. This encodes CASSALADAYEQYF. The V and J genes are TRBV9 and TRBJ2-7, with D maybe TRBD2 (6 bases). V lost 3 bases, J lost 2 bases, and 12 bases lay in between. The CDR3 covers 14 residues. CDR1 and CDR2 from the germline V gene are SGDLS and YYNGEE.

The chain employs TRBV5-6 and TRBJ1-2, with D maybe TRBD1 (6 bases). CDR3 length: 12 amino acids. V dropped 4 bases and J dropped 10 bases, with 14 bases sitting between them. Germline V gene sequence: CDR1 SGHDT, CDR2 YYEEEE. As DNA, the CDR3 is TGTGCCAGCAGCGTCTACAGGGAGAACTACACCTTC. Translation: CASSVYRENYTF.

CDR3 in amino acids: CASSFVHNEKLFF. The CDR3 coding sequence is TGTGCCAGCAGTTTTGTACATAATGAAAAACTGTTTTTT. The chain carries TRBV27 and TRBJ1-4; D is undetermined. The CDR3 has 13 residues. The ends were cut back, 3 bases at V and 4 bases at J, with 6 bases in the middle. The germline CDR1 and CDR2 sequences are MNHEY and SMNVEV (reference sequence).

V gene TRBV19 combines with J gene TRBJ1-2, with 7 bases identical to TRBD1. CDR1 LNHDA and CDR2 SQIVND come from the germline V gene (reference sequence). The CDR3 has 13 residues. J lost 4 bases, V lost 7 bases, and 6 bases had no gene match. CDR3 nucleotide sequence: TGTGCCAGTACCGACAGGGTCGGCTATGGCTACACCTTC. Its protein is CASTDRVGYGYTF.

The rearrangement uses TRBV18 and TRBJ1-3; the D gene is possibly TRBD1 (5 bases). V was clipped by 6 bases and J by 1 base, with 13 bases between them. Germline-derived CDR1 and CDR2 are KGHSH and LQKENI. CDR3 length: 15 residues. DNA of the CDR3: TGTGCCAGCTCGGAACTCCAGGGATCTGGAAACACCATATATTTT. It yields the protein CASSELQGSGNTIYF.

V gene TRBV7-3 combines with J gene TRBJ2-5; TRBD1 might be the D (6 bases). The germline gives CDR1 SGHTA, CDR2 FQGTGA. V lost 1 base and J lost 3, with 9 bases in between. The CDR3 consists of 14 residues. The chain's CDR3 is CASSLIAGEETQYF. CDR3 DNA sequence: TGTGCCAGCAGCTTAATTGCAGGGGAAGAGACCCAGTACTTC.

The chain couples TRBV7-9 to TRBJ2-2, with D perhaps matching TRBD2 (6 bases). Germline assignment: CDR1 SEHNR and CDR2 FQNEAQ (reference sequence). Trimming removed 5 bases from V and 7 bases from J, with 14 bases in between. The CDR3 spans 14 residues. The CDR3 loop is CASSPAGRIGELFF. CDR3 in DNA: TGTGCCAGCAGCCCTGCCGGGAGAATCGGGGAGCTGTTTTTT.

The rearrangement links TRBV4-1 to TRBJ2-7; 7 bases fit TRBD1. Trimming cost V 9 bases and J 4 bases; bases outside gene matches: 12. This CDR3 spans 14 amino acids. Germline V CDR1 and CDR2: MGHRA, YSYEKL. The CDR3 coding sequence is TGCGCCAGTGGACAGGCGGGCCGCAATTACGAGCAGTACTTC. Translation: CASGQAGRNYEQYF.

The chain links TRBV7-9 to TRBJ1-1, with TRBD1 identical over 8 bases. Losses at the gene ends were 4 bases for V and 4 bases for J; bases not matched to a gene: 8. The CDR3 totals 15 residues. CDR1 is SEHNR and CDR2 is FQNEAQ in the germline V gene (reference sequence). The CDR3 region is CASSSLQGVVTEAFF. The CDR3 nucleotides read TGTGCCAGCAGCTCGCTACAGGGGGTAGTCACTGAAGCTTTCTTT.